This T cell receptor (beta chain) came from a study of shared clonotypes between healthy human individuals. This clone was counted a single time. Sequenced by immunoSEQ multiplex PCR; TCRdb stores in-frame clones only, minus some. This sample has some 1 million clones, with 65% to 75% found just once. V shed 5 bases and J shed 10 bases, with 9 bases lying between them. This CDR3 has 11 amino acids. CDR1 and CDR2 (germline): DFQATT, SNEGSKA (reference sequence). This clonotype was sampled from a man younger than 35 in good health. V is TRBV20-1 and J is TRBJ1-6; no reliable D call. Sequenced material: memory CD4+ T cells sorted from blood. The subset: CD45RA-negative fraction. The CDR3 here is CSARSESPLHF. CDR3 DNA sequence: TGCAGTGCTCGGTCCGAATCACCCCTCCACTTT.